What follows are 22 T cell receptor beta chains derived from one specimen sequenced in a study of T cells after posttransplantation cyclophosphamide. Profiled with immunoSEQ multiplex PCR; TCRdb holds only in-frame clones, not every one. Observed in the sample are 30,000 to 40,000 clones, none of them singletons. Sequenced sample: PBMCs. The source of these receptors is a man between 50 and 59 years old in good health, CMV-negative, and a related stem cell transplant donor.

In its sample, this clone was seen many times. The chain has TRBV4-3 and TRBJ1-6, with D uncertain. Trimming shortened V by 0 bases and J by 17 bases, and 20 bases separated the two germline ends. This CDR3 has 15 amino acids. Germline assignment: CDR1 LGHNA and CDR2 YSLEER. CDR3 protein: CASSQEVGNPRGFHF. CDR3 nucleotides: TGCGCCAGCAGCCAAGAGGTTGGAAACCCCCGAGGATTCCACTTT.

This clone was picked up many times. The chain carries TRBV6-1 and TRBJ2-3, with D maybe TRBD1 (6 bases). The V end lost 5 bases, the J end lost 2 bases, and 14 bases lay between the germline ends. The CDR3 runs 15 residues. Germline V gives CDR1 MNHNS, CDR2 SASEGT. The CDR3 DNA follows: TGTGCCAGCAGTCGACAGGTTTATTACACAGATACGCAGTATTTT. Translation gives CASSRQVYYTDTQYF.

This clone showed up many times. The chain recombines TRBV5-4 with TRBJ1-1, with 8 positions matching TRBD1. This CDR3 comprises 13 residues. Per germline, CDR1 SGHNT and CDR2 YYREEE (reference sequence). The V and J ends lost 0 bases and 7 bases, in that order; junction bases with no gene match: 2. The CDR3 nucleotides read TGTGCCAGCAGCTTGGGTGGGACAGGTGAAGCTTTCTTT. Translating it yields CASSLGGTGEAFF.

This clone occurred many times. This chain links TRBV7-2 with TRBJ2-3; the D is unclear. Germline V gene sequence: CDR1 SGHTA, CDR2 FQGNSA. This CDR3 has 14 residues. The V end lost 1 base, the J end lost 0 bases, and 5 bases lay between the germline ends. The DNA of the CDR3 is TGTGCCAGCAGCTTAGACTCAAGCACAGATACGCAGTATTTT. Translated: CASSLDSSTDTQYF.

This clone was picked up many times. The rearrangement links TRBV19 to TRBJ2-7, with 7 bases matching TRBD1. This CDR3 comprises 15 residues. The ends lost 6 bases at V and 2 bases at J; junction bases unmatched: 10. Germline V CDR1 and CDR2: LNHDA, SQIVND (reference sequence). As DNA, the CDR3 is TGTGCCAGTAGCCCGGGGCAGGGGGTGGCCTACGAGCAGTACTTC. Protein sequence: CASSPGQGVAYEQYF.

At least ten counts were recorded for this clone. The rearrangement uses TRBV5-5 and TRBJ1-1; 8 nucleotides match TRBD1. V was clipped by 4 bases and J by 1 base; unmatched bases: 3. The CDR3 is made up of 14 amino acids. Per the germline V gene, CDR1 is SGHKS and CDR2 is YYEKEE (reference sequence). DNA for the CDR3: TGTGCCAGCAGCAGACAGGGGCCGAACACTGAAGCTTTCTTT. Its protein product is CASSRQGPNTEAFF.

The genes are TRBV11-3 and TRBJ2-3, with 7 positions matching TRBD2. This CDR3 contains 17 residues. Germline V gene sequence: CDR1 SGHNT, CDR2 YENEEA. Trimming took 1 base from V and 2 from J; bases not matched to a gene: 9. CDR3 in amino acids: CASSLGFGGGVTDTQYF. CDR3 DNA sequence: TGTGCCAGCAGCTTAGGATTTGGGGGAGGGGTCACAGATACGCAGTATTTT. The entire variable domain, with the rest obtained from reference TRBV11-3 and TRBJ2-3, is as follows: EAGVVQSPRYKIIEKKQPVAFWCNPISGHNTLYWYLQNLGQGPELLIRYENEEAVDDSQLPKDRFSAERLKGVDSTLKIQPAELGDSAVYLCASSLGFGGGVTDTQYFGPGTRLTVL.

This clone was seen many times. V and J are TRBV6-1 and TRBJ1-2; 9 positions agree with TRBD1. The trim removed 4 bases at V and 5 bases at J, leaving 8 bases unmatched. Germline lookup yields CDR1 MNHNS and CDR2 SASEGT. The length of the CDR3 is 15 residues. In DNA form, the CDR3 reads TGTGCCAGCAGTGCTTTGGGGACAGGGATTTATGGCTACACCTTC. Protein sequence: CASSALGTGIYGYTF.

This clone was found many times. The chain combines TRBV7-2 with TRBJ1-3; D possibly corresponds to TRBD1 (6 bases). The CDR3 consists of 16 residues. Trimming removed 5 bases at V and 3 bases at J, with 17 bases between. CDR1 and CDR2 (germline): SGHTA, FQGNSA. The CDR3 spells CASSVNRGGGGNTIYF. As DNA, the CDR3 is TGTGCCAGCAGCGTCAACCGGGGGGGCGGTGGAAACACCATATATTTT.

This clone was seen at least ten times. The chain is built from TRBV2 and TRBJ2-5; TRBD2 is a possible D gene (6 bases). The CDR3 loop spans 13 amino acids. Deletions cut 3 bases from V and 2 bases from J, with 7 bases between. Germline V CDR1 and CDR2: SNHLY, FYNNEI. The CDR3 nucleotides read TGTGCCAGCAGTGATAGCGGACAAGAGACCCAGTACTTC. It codes for CASSDSGQETQYF.

The genes are TRBV27 and TRBJ2-5; possible D gene TRBD2, 6 bases. Trimming pared 10 bases from V and 3 bases from J, leaving 12 bases between. The length of the CDR3 is 12 residues. CDR1 is MNHEY and CDR2 is SMNVEV in the germline V gene (reference sequence). The CDR3 spells CATRGAEETQYF. The CDR3 nucleotides read TGTGCCACCCGCGGGGCAGAAGAGACCCAGTACTTC.

The chain carries TRBV10-3 and TRBJ2-5; D possibly corresponds to TRBD2 (5 bases). Between the trimmed V and J ends, which lost 3 bases and 3 bases, there was a span of 14 bases. The CDR3 is 15 amino acids. Germline V gene lookup returns CDR1 ENHRY and CDR2 SYGVKD. Here the CDR3 DNA reads TGTGCCATCAGTGAAGCCGTCTCGGAGGAAGAGACCCAGTACTTC. Its protein is CAISEAVSEEETQYF.

A word on this clone: A much larger clone differs from this one at a single base, so this may be a read error. The chain joins TRBV11-2 to TRBJ2-5, with 8 bases that match TRBD2. The DNA end is more similar to TRBJ2-7, so the J call may be wrong. The CDR3 has 14 residues. Germline-derived CDR1 and CDR2 are SGHAT and FQNNGV. CDR3 in amino acids: CASSFPGLGGEQYF. DNA for the CDR3: TGTGCCAGCAGCTTCCCGGGACTAGGGGGCGAGCAGTACTTC.

The chain employs TRBV7-9 and TRBJ2-7; 7 bases line up with TRBD2. V lost 5 bases and J lost 7; bases outside the gene matches: 11. The CDR3 runs to 14 residues. CDR1 and CDR2 (germline): SEHNR, FQNEAQ (reference sequence). CDR3 loop: CASSPRGGREEQYF. The CDR3, as DNA: TGTGCCAGCAGCCCCCGGGGAGGGCGCGAAGAGCAGTACTTC.

The J gene is TRBJ1-2, the V gene TRBV18, with 9 positions matching TRBD1. The CDR3 sequence is 16 residues long. V lost 2 bases to trimming and J lost 3 bases; unmatched junction nucleotides: 7. Germline lookup yields CDR1 KGHSH and CDR2 LQKENI. CDR3: CASSPYHTGGDYGYTF. DNA for the CDR3: TGTGCCAGCTCACCATATCACACAGGGGGCGACTATGGCTACACCTTC.

This clone came up many times. The J gene is TRBJ1-6, the V gene TRBV9; D gene ambiguous. Germline CDR1 reads SGDLS; CDR2 reads YYNGEE. The germline V and J ends were trimmed by 4 bases and 3 bases, with 11 bases remaining between them. The CDR3 contains 15 residues. The chain's CDR3 is CASSSRGGYNSPLHF. The CDR3 coding sequence is TGTGCCAGCAGCTCCCGTGGAGGCTATAATTCACCCCTCCACTTT.

This clone was observed a handful of times. The CDR3 nucleotides read TGTGCCAGCAGTCCCTTTCTTATCGAGGAGAATGGAAACACCATATATTTT. Protein: CASSPFLIEENGNTIYF. The chain uses TRBV28 and TRBJ1-3; D call uncertain. From germline, CDR1 is MDHEN and CDR2 SYDVKM. V gave up 5 bases and J gave up 3 bases, with 20 bases separating them. This CDR3 region has 17 residues.

The chain has TRBV6-5 and TRBJ2-5; perhaps TRBD1 as D (6 bases). The better agreement between TRBJ2-7 and the DNA end casts doubt on the J call. Germline V gene lookup returns CDR1 MNHEY and CDR2 SVGAGI. The CDR3 loop spans 15 amino acids. CDR3 region: CASSSPGQGSYEQYF. Written as DNA, the CDR3 is TGTGCCAGCAGCTCTCCGGGGCAGGGGTCCTACGAGCAGTACTTC.

This clone showed up many times. This CDR3 is CASSPPLAGLNEQFF. The CDR3 DNA reads as TGCGCCAGCAGCCCCCCGCTAGCGGGGCTTAATGAGCAGTTCTTC. V is TRBV4-3 and J is TRBJ2-1, with 9 bases identical to TRBD2. The CDR3 has 15 residues. Germline CDR1 reads LGHNA; CDR2 reads YSLEER. J gave up 7 bases and V 4 bases, and 8 bases lay outside the gene matches.

The rearrangement joins TRBV5-1 to TRBJ2-5; the D gene is possibly TRBD2 (6 bases). The CDR3 runs to 16 residues. Trimming removed 3 bases at V and 5 bases at J, with 20 bases between. In germline, CDR1 is SGHRS, CDR2 YFSETQ. CDR3 amino acids: CASSWGLRSAGETQYF. DNA of the CDR3: TGCGCCAGCAGCTGGGGACTCAGAAGCGCTGGGGAGACCCAGTACTTC.

At least ten counts were recorded for this clone. The rearrangement links TRBV11-2 to TRBJ2-3, with D possibly TRBD2 on 6 matching bases. Between the trimmed V and J ends, which lost 5 bases and 2 bases, there was a span of 14 bases. The CDR3 runs 15 residues. CDR1 SGHAT and CDR2 FQNNGV come from the germline V gene. Here the CDR3 reads CASSRAGTSTDTQYF. DNA for the CDR3: TGTGCCAGCAGCAGAGCCGGGACTTCCACAGATACGCAGTATTTT. Full variable domain (missing parts from reference TRBV11-2 and TRBJ2-3): EAGVAQSPRYKIIEKRQSVAFWCNPISGHATLYWYQQILGQGPKLLIQFQNNGVVDDSQLPKDRFSAERLKGVDSTLKIQPAKLEDSAVYLCASSRAGTSTDTQYFGPGTRLTVL.

This clone was found many times. The V call is TRBV4-2, the J call TRBJ2-3, with 8 bases that match TRBD2. CDR1 LGHNA and CDR2 YNFKEQ come from the germline V gene. The junction had 12 bases not matched to a gene; V was cut back by 5 bases and J by 2 bases. This CDR3 contains 17 residues. The CDR3 loop reads CASSSGASGSYTDTQYF. The CDR3, as DNA: TGTGCCAGCAGCTCGGGGGCCAGCGGGAGTTACACAGATACGCAGTATTTT.